This TCR beta chain was retrieved from a study of blood T cell repertoires in COVID-19. For the study at large: There were acute and convalescent COVID-19 samples, and they came from the United States, Italy and Spain. PBMCs, B-cell-depleted T cells, or T cells provided the cDNA or gDNA that made up the material.

Libraries were prepared by immunoSEQ multiplex PCR; TCRdb keeps only in-frame clonotypes and omits some of them. In the table there are 210,000 or so clones, 65% to 90% of which are singletons. This clone was observed once. The CDR3 is 14 amino acids. V was pared by 4 bases and J by 2 bases, with 4 bases of the junction left unmatched. CDR1 and CDR2 from the germline V gene are MDHEN and SYDVKM. Sample: peripheral blood. The chain has TRBV28 and TRBJ2-5; 7 bases match TRBD1. This receptor was obtained from a human donor in a cohort sampled during active COVID-19. CDR3 sequence reads: CASSYRGWQETQYF. The CDR3 nucleotides read TGTGCCAGCAGTTACAGGGGTTGGCAAGAGACCCAGTACTTC.